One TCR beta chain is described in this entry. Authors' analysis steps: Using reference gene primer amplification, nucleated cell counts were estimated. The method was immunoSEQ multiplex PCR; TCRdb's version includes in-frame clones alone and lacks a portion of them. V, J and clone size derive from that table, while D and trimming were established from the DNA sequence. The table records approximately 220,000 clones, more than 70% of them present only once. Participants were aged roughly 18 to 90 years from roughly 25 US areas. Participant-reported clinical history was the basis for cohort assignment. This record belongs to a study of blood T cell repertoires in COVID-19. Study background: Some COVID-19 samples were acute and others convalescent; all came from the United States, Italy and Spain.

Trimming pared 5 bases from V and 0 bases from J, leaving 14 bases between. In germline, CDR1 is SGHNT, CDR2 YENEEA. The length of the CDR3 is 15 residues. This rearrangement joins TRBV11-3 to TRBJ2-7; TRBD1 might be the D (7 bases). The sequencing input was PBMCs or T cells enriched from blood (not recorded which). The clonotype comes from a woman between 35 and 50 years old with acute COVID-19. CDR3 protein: CASSVGGTASYEQYF. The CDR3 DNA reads TGTGCCAGCAGCGTAGGAGGGACAGCCTCCTACGAGCAGTACTTC. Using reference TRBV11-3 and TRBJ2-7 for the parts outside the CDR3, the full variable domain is EAGVVQSPRYKIIEKKQPVAFWCNPISGHNTLYWYLQNLGQGPELLIRYENEEAVDDSQLPKDRFSAERLKGVDSTLKIQPAELGDSAVYLCASSVGGTASYEQYFGPGTRLTVT.